This TCR beta chain was identified during a study of T cells in Graves' hyperthyroidism and ophthalmopathy. Study outcomes and limitations: Most clonotypes that expanded in the thyroid above 0.001 also showed up in blood.

Lactation, pregnancy, other autoimmune disease or uncontrolled infection led to exclusion of patients. This clonotype was seen a handful of times. Its specificity is not known. Researchers took RNA transcripts and amplified the TCR beta CDR3 regions from them. Initially, a first-round RT-PCR of the TCR CDR3 employed the HTBI primer set. TCRdb analysed the multiplex PCR reads with MiXCR anew, one entry per CDR3 protein. The sample holds about 600,000 distinct CDR3 sequences, 13% to 15% seen once. CDR1 and CDR2 from the germline V gene are SEHNR and FQNEAQ (reference sequence). This CDR3 comprises 14 residues. Trimming removed 6 bases from V and 5 bases from J, with 11 bases in between.

V usage is TRBV7-9 and J usage is TRBJ1-6; possibly TRBD1 for D (6 bases). Material for sequencing was blood. This receptor was identified in a woman aged 45-59 years with Graves' ophthalmopathy. The chain's CDR3 is CASSSTGHNSPLHF. The DNA for the CDR3 is TGTGCCAGCAGTTCAACAGGGCATAATTCACCCCTCCACTTT.